These T cell receptor beta chains were read from a single sample in a study of identical twins. From the 5' RACE reads, TCRdb called clonotypes with MiXCR, one entry per CDR3 protein. The sample carries approximately 220,000 distinct CDR3 sequences, 7% to 8.5% recorded once. These same records also appear under a second study, on yellow fever vaccine responses in identical twins.

The sample was CD8+ T cells sorted from blood. These receptors were obtained from a woman younger than 35 in good health. The CDR3 runs from the conserved cysteine through the conserved F or W. The order of the fields is CDR3 DNA, CDR3 protein, D gene, V gene, clone size, J gene. The D gene is left open where the match is weak. Clone size is stated in some rows and not others, as once, few, many or a class when expanded.

CDR3nt: TGTGCCAGCAGCTCGACTAGCGGGAGATACGAGCAGTACTTC; CDR3aa: CASSSTSGRYEQYF; d_gene: TRBD2; v_gene: TRBV13; abundance: many; j_gene: TRBJ2-7
CDR3nt: TGTGCCAGCAGTGAATGGGTAGCGTATTCCTACGAGCAGTACTTC; CDR3aa: CASSEWVAYSYEQYF; d_gene: -; v_gene: TRBV2; abundance: few; j_gene: TRBJ2-7
CDR3nt: TGTGCCAGCAGCTCCGGCCACCCTGAAGCTTTCTTT; CDR3aa: CASSSGHPEAFF; d_gene: -; v_gene: TRBV7-9; abundance: -; j_gene: TRBJ1-1
CDR3nt: TGTGCCACCAGTGATTTGATTACAGAGGGGACAGATACGCAGTATTTT; CDR3aa: CATSDLITEGTDTQYF; d_gene: -; v_gene: TRBV24-1; abundance: -; j_gene: TRBJ2-3
CDR3nt: TGTGCCAGCAGCCAAGCCGGTGGCTACTTCGGCTACGAGCAGTACTTC; CDR3aa: CASSQAGGYFGYEQYF; d_gene: -; v_gene: TRBV3-1; abundance: -; j_gene: TRBJ2-7
CDR3nt: TGTGCCAGCAGCCAAGATGGGGGGGGGGACAATGAGCAGTTCTTC; CDR3aa: CASSQDGGGDNEQFF; d_gene: TRBD2; v_gene: TRBV3-1; abundance: few; j_gene: TRBJ2-1
CDR3nt: TGTGCCAGCAGCTCGACTGTAGATGGAAGGTGGAATGAGCAGTTCTTC; CDR3aa: CASSSTVDGRWNEQFF; d_gene: -; v_gene: TRBV7-9; abundance: many; j_gene: TRBJ2-1
CDR3nt: TGTGCCAGCAGCCAAGATCCGTTGTTGGGAAGGGAAAAACTGTTTTTT; CDR3aa: CASSQDPLLGREKLFF; d_gene: -; v_gene: TRBV3-1; abundance: few; j_gene: TRBJ1-4
CDR3nt: TGCAGCGTTGAAGCAGCAGATGCAAAACACTCTGGAAACACCATATATTTT; CDR3aa: CSVEAADAKHSGNTIYF; d_gene: -; v_gene: TRBV29-1; abundance: many; j_gene: TRBJ1-3
CDR3nt: TGTGCCAGCTCACCATCGACAGCTCTATACAATGAGCAGTTCTTC; CDR3aa: CASSPSTALYNEQFF; d_gene: -; v_gene: TRBV18; abundance: -; j_gene: TRBJ2-1
CDR3nt: TGTGCCACCAGTGGACCCCGGGACAGGTACTCCTACGAGCAGTACTTC; CDR3aa: CATSGPRDRYSYEQYF; d_gene: TRBD1; v_gene: TRBV24-1; abundance: many; j_gene: TRBJ2-7
CDR3nt: TGTGCCAGCAGCCACCGACTAGCGGGGGCCACTGGGGCCAACGTCCTGACTTTC; CDR3aa: CASSHRLAGATGANVLTF; d_gene: TRBD2; v_gene: TRBV11-1; abundance: few; j_gene: TRBJ2-6
CDR3nt: TGTGCCAGCAGCGTTCCCGGGGGTACCTCGGGCTACGAGCAGTACTTC; CDR3aa: CASSVPGGTSGYEQYF; d_gene: -; v_gene: TRBV7-9; abundance: few; j_gene: TRBJ2-7
CDR3nt: TGCAGTGCCGTGGTACAGAACTACAATGAGCAGTTCTTC; CDR3aa: CSAVVQNYNEQFF; d_gene: -; v_gene: TRBV20-1; abundance: -; j_gene: TRBJ2-1
CDR3nt: TGCAGCGTTGAAGAATGGGACAAAAGCACAGATACGCAGTATTTT; CDR3aa: CSVEEWDKSTDTQYF; d_gene: -; v_gene: TRBV29-1; abundance: many; j_gene: TRBJ2-3
CDR3nt: TGTGCCAGCAGTTCTATGGGGCCCTATGGCTACACCTTC; CDR3aa: CASSSMGPYGYTF; d_gene: -; v_gene: TRBV12-3/TRBV12-4; abundance: many; j_gene: TRBJ1-2
CDR3nt: TGTGCCAGCAGCCCCGGAGCGGGAGGCTACGAGCAGTACTTC; CDR3aa: CASSPGAGGYEQYF; d_gene: TRBD2; v_gene: TRBV7-3; abundance: many; j_gene: TRBJ2-7